Listed below are T cell receptor beta chains from one sample, sequenced in a study of T cells after yellow fever vaccination. TCRdb reanalysed the 5' RACE reads using MiXCR and keeps one entry per CDR3 protein. Of some 600,000 distinct CDR3 sequences in the sample, approximately 16% are singletons; the top ten hold approximately 15%. This specimen consisted of PBMCs, obtained around 5 days after the first yellow fever vaccination. Source of these receptors: a man in his late teens or twenties who received the YFV17D yellow fever vaccine. Each CDR3 is given without its conserved first and last residue. The order of the fields is CDR3 protein, V gene, J gene, clone size. Size tells how often a clone was seen (once, few, many) or the class of an expanded clone, and some rows leave it out.

ASSLAAGTSYNEQF	TRBV11-1	TRBJ2-1	few
ASSLAAASGNTIY	TRBV5-1	TRBJ1-3	.
ASSAAGTPLTQY	TRBV5-4	TRBJ2-5	.
ASGPGPGWQPQH	TRBV5-6	TRBJ1-5	once
ASRPRGSTEAF	TRBV6-1	TRBJ1-1	.
SVRGTSYEQY	TRBV20-1	TRBJ2-7	.
ASSLVGVQSSYEQY	TRBV5-1	TRBJ2-7	few
ASSFSGDTGELF	TRBV7-2	TRBJ2-2	many
ASSFGGADIQY	TRBV7-8	TRBJ2-4	.
ASSVTGLGDGAGELF	TRBV5-4	TRBJ2-2	few
ASSPFTTANTGELF	TRBV7-3	TRBJ2-2	many
ASSRAELEQF	TRBV12-3/TRBV12-4	TRBJ2-1	.
ASSQDWRTGNTGELF	TRBV4-3	TRBJ2-2	.
SAASGGFYEQY	TRBV20-1	TRBJ2-7	many
ATSDPGRGYNEQF	TRBV24-1	TRBJ2-1	.
ASRRDVGHLSYNEQF	TRBV6-2/TRBV6-3	TRBJ2-1	many
ASSARLMNTEAF	TRBV19	TRBJ1-1	.
ASRPRDNSYNEQF	TRBV5-1	TRBJ2-1	.
ASRFTNSYEQY	TRBV5-1	TRBJ2-7	few
ASSPQETGVDEQY	TRBV18	TRBJ2-7	few
ARESRWGEFVRPNQPQH	TRBV21-1	TRBJ1-5	few
ASSPAGRRASQY	TRBV5-1	TRBJ2-3	few
AGSVGELGTDTQY	TRBV7-9	TRBJ2-3	few
SGLPPGTLLPGEQF	TRBV29-1	TRBJ2-1	few
ASREGAEPT	TRBV2	TRBJ1-2	.
ASSVADRSDEQY	TRBV27	TRBJ2-7	.
ASSGGSGLPQETQY	TRBV9	TRBJ2-5	few
ASSRMSGLAGELF	TRBV5-1	TRBJ2-2	few
ASIIRGTDTQY	TRBV13	TRBJ2-3	few
SARLRRERETQY	TRBV20-1	TRBJ2-5	few
ASTPGQGAGGYT	TRBV6-5	TRBJ1-2	few
ASSDRGRLNTEAF	TRBV19	TRBJ1-1	many
ASSRWLAGLTDTQY	TRBV12-3/TRBV12-4	TRBJ2-3	many
ASSQDRFYGYT	TRBV2	TRBJ1-2	few
ASSPNRPGHNSYEQY	TRBV18	TRBJ2-7	.
ASSTWAPGGGRTDTQY	TRBV27	TRBJ2-3	.
ATPASGAPQY	TRBV24-1	TRBJ2-5	.
ASSELRVRTGELF	TRBV2	TRBJ2-2	.
SARDNTETQY	TRBV20-1	TRBJ2-5	.
SSSPRGGNSPLH	TRBV12-3/TRBV12-4	TRBJ1-6	.
ASSVEGRDTEAF	TRBV9	TRBJ1-1	.
ASSARDRSYEQY	TRBV7-2	TRBJ2-7	.